The present entry profiles one T cell receptor beta chain with its context. No antigen is known for it. V was trimmed by 2 bases and J by 8 bases, leaving 6 bases between them. CDR3 length: 12 residues. The entry originates in a study of Ad26.COV2.S vaccination and SARS-CoV-2 variants. Treatment defined: some 20 received Ad26.COV2.S at low or high dose, single or two shots; several received placebo; per-sample allocation not given. Collection of samples fell on day 63 after the first vaccine or placebo injection. The donor was a Boston adult aged 18-55 years. Study-wide results and caveats: Reported post-vaccination CD8+ and CD4+ T cell responses to spike showed substantial breadth. Vaccine and placebo groups showed comparable non-spike TCR breadth. Spike-specific TCR breadth in vaccine recipients exceeded that seen in placebo recipients.

TCRdb's table, derived via immunoSEQ multiplex PCR, lists solely in-frame clones and lacks some. Of about 350,000 clones listed, about 85% are singletons. Sample: peripheral blood, taken in a trial of Ad26.COV2.S vaccine versus placebo. The source of this sequence is a person aged 18 to 65 who received the Ad26.COV2.S COVID-19 vaccine or a placebo. This rearrangement joins TRBV12-3 or TRBV12-4 to TRBJ1-4; D is perhaps TRBD1 (5 bases). The CDR3 DNA is TGTGCCAGCAGTTTACGGGGGGAAAAACTGTTTTTT. Translation gives CASSLRGEKLFF.